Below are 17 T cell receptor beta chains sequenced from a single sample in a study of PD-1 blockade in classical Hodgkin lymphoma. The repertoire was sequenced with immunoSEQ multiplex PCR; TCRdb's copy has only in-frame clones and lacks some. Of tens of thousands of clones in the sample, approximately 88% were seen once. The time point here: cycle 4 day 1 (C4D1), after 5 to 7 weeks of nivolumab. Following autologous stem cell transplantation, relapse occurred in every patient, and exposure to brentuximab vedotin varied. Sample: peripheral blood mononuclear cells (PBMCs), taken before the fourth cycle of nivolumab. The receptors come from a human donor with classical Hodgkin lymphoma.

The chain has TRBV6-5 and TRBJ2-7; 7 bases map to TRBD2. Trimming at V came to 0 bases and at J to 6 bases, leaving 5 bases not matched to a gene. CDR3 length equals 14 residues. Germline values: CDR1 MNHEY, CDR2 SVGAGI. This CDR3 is CASSYSTTGGEQYF. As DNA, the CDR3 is TGTGCCAGCAGTTACTCGACTACGGGGGGCGAGCAGTACTTC.

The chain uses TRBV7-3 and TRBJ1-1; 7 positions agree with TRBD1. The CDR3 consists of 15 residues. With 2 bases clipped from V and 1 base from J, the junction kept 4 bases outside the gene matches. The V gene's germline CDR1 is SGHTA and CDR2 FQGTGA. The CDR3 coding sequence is TGTGCCAGCAGCTTAGGGGACAGATCGAACACTGAAGCTTTCTTT. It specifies CASSLGDRSNTEAFF. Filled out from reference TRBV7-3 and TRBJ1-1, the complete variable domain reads GAGVSQTPSNKVTEKGKYVELRCDPISGHTALYWYRQSLGQGPEFLIYFQGTGAADDSGLPNDRFFAVRPEGSVSTLKIQRTERGDSAVYLCASSLGDRSNTEAFFGQGTRLTVV.

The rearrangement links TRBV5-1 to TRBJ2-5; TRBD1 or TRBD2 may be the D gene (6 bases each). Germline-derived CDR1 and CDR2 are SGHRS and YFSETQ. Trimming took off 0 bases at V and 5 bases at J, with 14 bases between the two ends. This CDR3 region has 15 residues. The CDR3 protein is CASSLVWGARETQYF. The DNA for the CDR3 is TGCGCCAGCAGCTTGGTGTGGGGGGCAAGGGAGACCCAGTACTTC.

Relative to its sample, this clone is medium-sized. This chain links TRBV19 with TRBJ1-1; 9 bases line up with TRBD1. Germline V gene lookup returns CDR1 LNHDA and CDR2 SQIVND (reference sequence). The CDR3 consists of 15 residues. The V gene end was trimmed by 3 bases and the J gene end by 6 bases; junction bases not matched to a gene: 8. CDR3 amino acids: CASSIQGQGAAEAFF. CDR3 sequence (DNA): TGTGCCAGTAGTATCCAGGGACAGGGAGCAGCTGAAGCTTTCTTT.

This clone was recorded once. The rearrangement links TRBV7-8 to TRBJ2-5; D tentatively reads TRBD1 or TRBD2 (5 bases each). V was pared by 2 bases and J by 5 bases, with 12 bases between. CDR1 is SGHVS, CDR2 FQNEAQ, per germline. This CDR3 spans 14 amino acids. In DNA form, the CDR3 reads TGTGCCAGCAGCTTAAGGGACGTGTGGGAGACCCAGTACTTC. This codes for CASSLRDVWETQYF.

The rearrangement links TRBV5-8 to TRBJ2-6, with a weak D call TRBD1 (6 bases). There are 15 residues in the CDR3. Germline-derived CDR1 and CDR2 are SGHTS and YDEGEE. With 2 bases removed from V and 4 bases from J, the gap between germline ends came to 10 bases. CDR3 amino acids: CASSLGGSGANVLTF. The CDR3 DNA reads TGTGCCAGCAGCTTAGGGGGTAGCGGGGCCAACGTCCTGACTTTC.

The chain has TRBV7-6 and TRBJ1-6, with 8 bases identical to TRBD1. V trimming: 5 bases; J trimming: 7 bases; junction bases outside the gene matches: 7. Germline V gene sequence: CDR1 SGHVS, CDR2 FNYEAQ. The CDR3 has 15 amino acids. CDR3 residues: CASSPRQGRNSPLHF. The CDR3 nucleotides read TGTGCCAGCAGCCCCAGACAGGGGAGGAATTCACCCCTCCACTTT.

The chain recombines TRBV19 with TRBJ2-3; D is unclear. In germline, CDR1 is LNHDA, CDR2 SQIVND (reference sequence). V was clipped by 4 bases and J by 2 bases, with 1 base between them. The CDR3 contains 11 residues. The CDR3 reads CASSNTDTQYF. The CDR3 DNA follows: TGTGCCAGTAGTAACACAGATACGCAGTATTTT.

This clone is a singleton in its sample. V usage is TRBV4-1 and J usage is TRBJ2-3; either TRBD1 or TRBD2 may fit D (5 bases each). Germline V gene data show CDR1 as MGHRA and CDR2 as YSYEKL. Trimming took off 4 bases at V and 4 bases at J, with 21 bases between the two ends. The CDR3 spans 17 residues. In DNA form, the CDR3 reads TGCGCCAGCAGCCTCCAAAGTGGGGGATTCAGGGCAGATACGCAGTATTTT. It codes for CASSLQSGGFRADTQYF.

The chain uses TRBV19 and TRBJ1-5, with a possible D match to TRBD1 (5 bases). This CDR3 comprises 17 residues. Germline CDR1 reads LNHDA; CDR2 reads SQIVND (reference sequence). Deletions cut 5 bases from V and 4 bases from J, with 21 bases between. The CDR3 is CASSPNPGQGGNQPQHF. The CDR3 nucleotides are TGTGCCAGTAGTCCAAACCCTGGGCAGGGAGGAAATCAGCCCCAGCATTTT.

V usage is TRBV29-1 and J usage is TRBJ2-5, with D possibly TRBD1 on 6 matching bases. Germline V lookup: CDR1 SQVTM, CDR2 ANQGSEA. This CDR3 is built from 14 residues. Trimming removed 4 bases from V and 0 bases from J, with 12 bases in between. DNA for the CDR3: TGCAGCGTTGGGGACACGGAGTACCAAGAGACCCAGTACTTC. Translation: CSVGDTEYQETQYF.

CDR3 in amino acids: CASSPATGGRIGNQPQHF. In nucleotides, the CDR3 is TGTGCCAGCTCACCGGCGACAGGGGGCCGGATAGGCAATCAGCCCCAGCATTTT. The chain couples TRBV18 to TRBJ1-5; 10 bases fit TRBD1. The germline V gene has CDR1 KGHSH and CDR2 LQKENI. The V gene end was trimmed by 3 bases and the J gene end by 2 bases; junction bases not matched to a gene: 10. The CDR3 consists of 18 residues.

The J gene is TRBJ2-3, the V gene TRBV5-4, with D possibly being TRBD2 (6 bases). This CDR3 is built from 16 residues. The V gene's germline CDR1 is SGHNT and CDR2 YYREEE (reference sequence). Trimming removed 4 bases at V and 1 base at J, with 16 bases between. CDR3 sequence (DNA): TGTGCCAGCAGCATTGGGGTGGGGGAGGGCACAGATACGCAGTATTTT. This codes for CASSIGVGEGTDTQYF.

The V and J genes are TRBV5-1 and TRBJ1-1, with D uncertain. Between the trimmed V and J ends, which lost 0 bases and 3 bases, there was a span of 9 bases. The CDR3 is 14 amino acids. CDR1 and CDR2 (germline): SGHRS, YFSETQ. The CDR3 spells CASSLAAGDTEAFF. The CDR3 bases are TGCGCCAGCAGCTTGGCCGCCGGGGACACTGAAGCTTTCTTT.

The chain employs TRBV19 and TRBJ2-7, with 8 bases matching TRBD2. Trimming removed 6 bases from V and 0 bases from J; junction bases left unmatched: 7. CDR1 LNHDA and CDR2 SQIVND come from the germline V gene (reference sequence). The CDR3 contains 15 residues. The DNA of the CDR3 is TGTGCCAGTAGAGAGAGAACTAGCGGCTCCTACGAGCAGTACTTC. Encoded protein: CASRERTSGSYEQYF.

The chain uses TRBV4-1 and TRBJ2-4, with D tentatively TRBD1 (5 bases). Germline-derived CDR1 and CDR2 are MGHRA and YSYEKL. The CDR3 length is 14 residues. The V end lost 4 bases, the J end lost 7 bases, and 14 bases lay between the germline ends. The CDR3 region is CASSPEAGLNIQYF. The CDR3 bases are TGCGCCAGCAGCCCCGAGGCAGGGTTGAACATTCAGTACTTC.

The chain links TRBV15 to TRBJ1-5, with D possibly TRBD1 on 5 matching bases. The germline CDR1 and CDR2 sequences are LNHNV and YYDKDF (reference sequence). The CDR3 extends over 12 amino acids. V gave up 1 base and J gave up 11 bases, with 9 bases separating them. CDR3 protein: CATSRGGMAQHF. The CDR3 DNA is TGTGCCACCAGCAGAGGGGGGATGGCCCAGCATTTT.